This T cell receptor (beta chain) was identified in a study of regulatory T cells in long-lasting Graves disease. Library construction for TCR beta used iRepertoire HTBI primers and Arm-PCR of CDR3 regions. TCRdb ran MiXCR on the multiplex PCR reads and lists one entry per CDR3 protein. The sample has about 400,000 distinct CDR3 sequences, about a sixth seen once. Time point described: newly diagnosed GD, antithyroid drugs for less than 3 months. The TCR library was made from RNA that had been extracted from PBMCs in TRIzol. This CDR3 contains 14 residues. Trimming took 5 bases from V and 5 from J; bases not matched to a gene: 8. Germline V gene sequence: CDR1 LNHNV, CDR2 YYDKDF (reference sequence). This clonotype was seen ten or more times. These data were likewise used in another study, on T cells in Graves' hyperthyroidism and ophthalmopathy.

The TCR sequence derives from a woman between 18 and 29 years old with Graves disease. The sample consisted of peripheral blood mononuclear cells (PBMCs), taken at new diagnosis, from a patient treated with antithyroid drugs. This chain uses TRBV15 with TRBJ1-1; 7 bases are a match to TRBD1. The CDR3 region has the DNA TGTGCCACCAGCCAGCAGGGGGTAGGGACTGAAGCTTTCTTT. This encodes CATSQQGVGTEAFF.